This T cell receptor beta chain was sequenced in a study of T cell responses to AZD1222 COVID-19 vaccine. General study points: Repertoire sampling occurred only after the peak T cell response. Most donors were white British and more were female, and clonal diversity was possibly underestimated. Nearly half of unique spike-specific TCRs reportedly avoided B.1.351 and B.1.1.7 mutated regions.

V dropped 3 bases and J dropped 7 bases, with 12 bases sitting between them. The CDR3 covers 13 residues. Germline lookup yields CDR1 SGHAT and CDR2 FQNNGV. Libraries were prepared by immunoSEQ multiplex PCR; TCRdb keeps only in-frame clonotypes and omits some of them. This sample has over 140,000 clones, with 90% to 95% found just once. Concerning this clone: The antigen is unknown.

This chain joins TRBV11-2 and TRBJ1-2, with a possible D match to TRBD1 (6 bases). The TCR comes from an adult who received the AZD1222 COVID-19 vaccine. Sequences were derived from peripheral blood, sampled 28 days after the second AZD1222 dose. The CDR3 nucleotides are TGTGCCAGCAGCTTGGGCAGGGGTCGTGGCTACACCTTC. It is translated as CASSLGRGRGYTF.